This T cell receptor (beta chain) is from a study of OX40 agonist ivuxolimab in advanced cancers. General notes on the study: The costimulatory receptor OX40 (CD134) was targeted by ivuxolimab, a fully human IgG2 agonistic monoclonal antibody. Intravenous ivuxolimab was administered to patients every 2 weeks at six dose levels: 0.01, 0.1, 0.3, 1.5, 3 and 10 mg/kg. Among the roughly 52 dose-escalation patients, some 20 had hepatocellular carcinoma, about 15 melanoma, 9 renal cell carcinoma and 9 head and neck cancer. The dose-escalation cohort was 82.7% male with a mean age of about 60 years, ranging from roughly 23 to 90. Prior anti-PD-1, anti-PD-L1 or anti-CTLA-4 therapy was permitted, and checkpoint inhibitors had been received by roughly 40% of dose-escalation patients. Partial responses occurred in three dose-escalation patients, of whom one had hepatocellular carcinoma and two had cutaneous melanoma. The point of sequencing TCRbeta in the periphery was to test whether ivuxolimab changed TCR sequence diversity and drove clonal T-cell expansion. The paper reports the monotherapy dose-escalation portion (N of about 56 patients) of the phase I ivuxolimab trial.

Results and caveats for the whole study, not just this receptor: The antigen specificity of the peripheral T cells that underwent clonal expansion was not determined. Partial responders in the 0.1-3.0 mg/kg groups had among the lowest normalized peripheral clonal expansion, especially among CD8+ T cells. Low levels of normalized T-cell clonal expansion were also shown by some nonresponding patients. On average, CD8+ T cells showed more expanded clones than CD4+ T cells after ivuxolimab. At doses from 0.1 to 3.0 mg/kg, clonal expansion was seen in both CD4+ and CD8+ blood T cells between baseline and week 6.

Patients with a history of autoimmune disease or receiving systemic immunosuppression were excluded from the trial. In every dose cohort, peripheral blood was drawn for TCR sequencing at baseline, cycle 4 day 1, and cycle 7 day 1. Samples were obtained from an open-label, multicenter, first-in-human phase I dose-escalation trial of ivuxolimab. Adults with locally advanced or metastatic melanoma, renal cell carcinoma, hepatocellular carcinoma or head and neck squamous cell carcinoma were enrolled in the trial. Before TCR sequencing, CD4+ T cells and CD8+ T cells were sorted from peripheral blood as separate populations. Points on this clone: It has no known antigen specificity. Per-base quality was not reported, and no clone a single base away is much larger than it.

To sequence the TCRbeta CDR3 region, genomic DNA was isolated from the sorted cells. The immunoSEQ Assay was used for sequencing of TCRbeta CDR3 regions. TCRdb retrieved this table from immuneACCESS and kept in-frame rearrangements only. Not all clones are present; in checked studies, unresolved V genes account for under half, and no reason is known for the remainder. In this sample the table shows over 50,000 clones, about nine tenths of which occur a single time. Approximately 1.8% of the sample is taken by the ten largest. Germline trimming amounts to 6 bases on V and 3 bases on J, with 6 as the count of junction bases outside the gene matches. The CDR3 sequence holds 15 residues, the cysteine and phenylalanine included. Just the 45-base CDR3 DNA is kept, in frame starting at base 1. The germline V gene gives CDR1 as MDHEN and CDR2 as SYDVKM.

This clonotype was sampled from an adult with an advanced solid tumor such as melanoma, head and neck, liver or kidney cancer. The V and J genes are TRBV28 and TRBJ2-2; a stretch of 8 junction bases matches TRBD1. The sample here was CD4+ or CD8+ T cells sorted from blood, taken in a trial of the OX40 agonist ivuxolimab. This receptor carries the CDR3 CASRGGQGYTGELFF. In nucleotide form, the sequence is TGTGCCAGCAGGGGTGGACAGGGATACACCGGGGAGCTGTTTTTT.